This T cell receptor (beta chain) was sequenced during a study of blood T cell repertoires in COVID-19. The overall study: Donors in the United States, Italy and Spain gave samples during acute or convalescent COVID-19. T cells, B-cell-depleted T cells, or PBMCs provided the cDNA or gDNA that served as material.

The CDR3 consists of 12 residues. CDR1 is GTSNPN, CDR2 SVGIG, per germline (reference sequence). V lost 4 bases and J lost 1; bases outside the gene matches: 1. In the original analysis: For nucleated cells, counts were estimated from reference gene primer amplification. The assay was immunoSEQ multiplex PCR, and TCRdb's table has in-frame clones only and misses some. Clone size and V and J calls were adopted from that table, with D and trimming inferred from the DNA. This table holds around 140,000 clones, 75% to 85% found once. This TCR derives from a man aged 65-85 years who had recovered from COVID-19. The chain links TRBV30 to TRBJ2-7, with 7 bases identical to TRBD2. The sample consisted of peripheral blood. CDR3 region: CAWTSGSYEQYF. The DNA of the CDR3 is TGTGCCTGGACTAGCGGATCCTACGAGCAGTACTTC.